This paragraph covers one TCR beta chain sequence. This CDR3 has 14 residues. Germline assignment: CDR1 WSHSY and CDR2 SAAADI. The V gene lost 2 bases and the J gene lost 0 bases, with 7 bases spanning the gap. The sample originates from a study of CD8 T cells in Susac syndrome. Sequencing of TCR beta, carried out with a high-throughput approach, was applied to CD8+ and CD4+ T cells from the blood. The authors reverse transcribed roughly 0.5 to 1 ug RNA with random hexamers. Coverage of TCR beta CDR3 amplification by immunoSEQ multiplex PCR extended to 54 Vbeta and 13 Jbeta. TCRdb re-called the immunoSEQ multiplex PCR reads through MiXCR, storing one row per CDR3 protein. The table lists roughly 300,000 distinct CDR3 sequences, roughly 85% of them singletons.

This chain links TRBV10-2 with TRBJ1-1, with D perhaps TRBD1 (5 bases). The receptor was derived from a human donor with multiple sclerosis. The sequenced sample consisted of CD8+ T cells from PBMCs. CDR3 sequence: CASSERGMNTEAFF. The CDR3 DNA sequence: TGCGCCAGCAGTGAGAGGGGAATGAACACTGAAGCTTTCTTT.